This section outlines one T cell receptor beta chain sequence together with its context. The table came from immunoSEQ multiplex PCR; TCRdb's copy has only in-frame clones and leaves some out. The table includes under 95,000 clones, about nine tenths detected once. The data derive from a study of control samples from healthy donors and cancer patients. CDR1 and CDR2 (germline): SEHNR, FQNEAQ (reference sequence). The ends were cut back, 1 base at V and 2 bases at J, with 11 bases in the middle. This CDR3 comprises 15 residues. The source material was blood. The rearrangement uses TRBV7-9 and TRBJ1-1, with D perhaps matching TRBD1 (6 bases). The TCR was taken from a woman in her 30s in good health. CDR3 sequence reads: CASSLDGRGNTEAFF. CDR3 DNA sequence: TGTGCCAGCAGCTTAGACGGCAGGGGAAACACTGAAGCTTTCTTT.